The present T cell receptor (beta chain) was sequenced within a study of blood T cell repertoires in COVID-19. Study background: T cells, B-cell-depleted T cells, or PBMCs supplied cDNA or gDNA.

Source study methods: Amplifying reference gene primers gave estimates of nucleated cell counts. TCRdb keeps only in-frame clones here, not all; method: immunoSEQ multiplex PCR. Clone size and V and J calls were adopted from that table, with D and trimming inferred from the DNA. The table lists approximately 390,000 clones, about 87% of them singletons. Participants' reported clinical history set cohort assignment. Two negative PCRs, clearance, or symptom resolution were required of recovered Cohort 3 donors. The clonotype comes from a woman between 50 and 59 years old who had recovered from COVID-19. The sequenced sample consisted of PBMCs or T cells enriched from blood (not recorded which).

Written as DNA, the CDR3 is TGTGCCAGCAGCTTAGGAACAGGGGATGGCTACACCTTC. Encoded protein: CASSLGTGDGYTF. V is TRBV13 and J is TRBJ1-2; 7 bases agree with TRBD1. The V and J ends lost 0 bases and 6 bases, in that order; junction bases with no gene match: 1. The CDR3 loop spans 13 amino acids. Germline V lookup: CDR1 PRHDT, CDR2 FYEKMQ (reference sequence).